Listed here is a single T cell receptor (beta chain). The antigen remains unidentified. TCRdb re-derived calls from the RT-PCR reads in MiXCR, one entry per CDR3 protein. The table has about 650,000 distinct CDR3 sequences, about 15% seen once. These data originate in a study of response to subunit inactivated influenza vaccine. Findings and limits, study-wide: Each seasonal influenza vaccination, the authors suggested, recruits few new T cells.

Trimming cost V 6 bases and J 0 bases; bases outside gene matches: 2. The CDR3 loop spans 14 amino acids. Germline V lookup: CDR1 SNHLY, CDR2 FYNNEI. The sequence was collected from a man in his forties or fifties who received an inactivated influenza vaccine. The sample was PBMCs from blood, taken roughly 2 weeks before vaccination. The genes are TRBV2 and TRBJ2-3; 8 bases fit TRBD2. CDR3 in DNA: TGTGCCAGCAGCGGACTAGCTAGCACAGATACGCAGTATTTT. This translates into CASSGLASTDTQYF.